The 20 T cell receptor beta chains below all came from one sample that was sequenced in a study of blood T cell repertoires in COVID-19. Libraries were prepared by immunoSEQ multiplex PCR; TCRdb keeps only in-frame clonotypes and omits some of them. The sample lists around 150,000 clones; approximately 82% were seen once. The specimen sequenced was peripheral blood. These receptors were collected from a woman of 80 years or more with acute or convalescent COVID-19.

The chain uses TRBV11-2 and TRBJ1-2, with TRBD1 matching over 8 bases. The CDR3 covers 17 residues. Germline V gene data show CDR1 as SGHAT and CDR2 as FQNNGV. V was clipped by 3 bases and J by 6 bases; unmatched bases: 15. CDR3 nucleotide sequence: TGTGCCAGCAGCTTCGTAGGCAGGGGGCCGACCTACGATGGCTACACCTTC. Translated: CASSFVGRGPTYDGYTF.

The CDR3 loop reads CASSYSIGGNEQFF. The CDR3 nucleotides are TGTGCCAGCAGTTACTCGATCGGAGGGAATGAGCAGTTCTTC. J is TRBJ2-1 and V is TRBV6-5; maybe TRBD2 (6 bases). This CDR3 has 14 amino acids. In germline, CDR1 is MNHEY, CDR2 SVGAGI. The V gene lost 0 bases and the J gene lost 7 bases, with 10 bases spanning the gap.

The V gene is TRBV6-5, the J gene TRBJ1-1; unclear D gene. This CDR3 region has 12 residues. The germline V gene encodes CDR1 MNHEY and CDR2 SVGAGI. Trimming took off 6 bases at V and 1 base at J, with 6 bases between the two ends. CDR3 loop: CASSRPNTEAFF. CDR3 nucleotides: TGTGCCAGCAGCAGGCCGAACACTGAAGCTTTCTTT.

This rearrangement joins TRBV7-2 to TRBJ2-7; TRBD1 matches 7 bases. CDR3 size: 14 residues. Germline assignment: CDR1 SGHTA and CDR2 FQGNSA. Trimming at V came to 6 bases and at J to 5 bases, leaving 10 bases not matched to a gene. The CDR3 reads CASRKIRTGHEQYF. CDR3 DNA sequence: TGTGCCAGCAGAAAGATCCGGACAGGCCACGAGCAGTACTTC.

The V and J genes are TRBV10-2 and TRBJ2-3; possibly TRBD2 for D (5 bases). The V gene lost 3 bases and the J gene lost 5 bases, with 12 bases spanning the gap. Germline CDR1 and CDR2: WSHSY and SAAADI. The CDR3 covers 14 residues. The CDR3 here is CASSDRLARDTQYF. Written as DNA, the CDR3 is TGCGCCAGCAGTGATCGGCTAGCAAGAGATACGCAGTATTTT.

The chain couples TRBV2 to TRBJ1-4; D not resolved. V was shortened by 6 bases and J by 10 bases, with 18 bases between the two germline ends. The CDR3 runs 14 residues. Germline V lookup: CDR1 SNHLY, CDR2 FYNNEI. In nucleotides, the CDR3 is TGTGCCAGCAGACTCCGGGAGGGAAGCGGAAAACTGTTTTTT. Its protein is CASRLREGSGKLFF.

The V call is TRBV27, the J call TRBJ1-6; 8 nucleotides line up with TRBD1. There are 18 residues in the CDR3. Germline V gene sequence: CDR1 MNHEY, CDR2 SMNVEV (reference sequence). The J segment lost 7 bases and the V segment lost 2 bases, leaving 13 bases of the junction unmatched. For the CDR3, the DNA is TGTGCCAGCAGTTTAGAGAGGATTCAGGGGGCAAGCAATTCACCCCTCCACTTT. Translating it yields CASSLERIQGASNSPLHF.

The chain is built from TRBV7-6 and TRBJ2-1, with TRBD2 matching 8 bases. Trimming at V came to 5 bases and at J to 4 bases, leaving 10 bases not matched to a gene. Looked up from germline, CDR1 is SGHVS and CDR2 is FNYEAQ. The CDR3 length is 16 residues. CDR3 amino acids: CASSPSGGRMYNEQFF. CDR3 bases: TGTGCCAGCAGCCCTTCCGGCGGGAGGATGTACAATGAGCAGTTCTTC.

The chain couples TRBV30 to TRBJ2-1; tentative D call: TRBD2 (5 bases). CDR1 and CDR2 (germline): GTSNPN, SVGIG (reference sequence). The CDR3 sequence is 12 residues long. Trimming stripped 8 bases from V and 4 bases from J, with 12 bases between. The CDR3 loop is CAGKAEYNEQFF. As DNA, the CDR3 is TGTGCCGGGAAAGCGGAATACAATGAGCAGTTCTTC. The complete variable domain, with remaining parts taken from reference TRBV30 and TRBJ2-1, reads SQTIHQWPATLVQPVGSPLSLECTVEGTSNPNLYWYRQAAGRGLQLLFYSVGIGQISSEVPQNLSASRPQDRQFILSSKKLLLSDSGFYLCAGKAEYNEQFFGPGTRLTVL.

This clone occurred once. The V call is TRBV24-1, the J call TRBJ2-1, with 7 bases identical to TRBD2. Trimming took 1 base from V and 11 from J; bases not matched to a gene: 1. The CDR3 runs to 12 residues. The V gene's germline CDR1 is KGHDR and CDR2 SFDVKD. In nucleotides, the CDR3 is TGTGCCACCAGTGATTTCGGGGGGAAGCAGTTCTTC. Residues: CATSDFGGKQFF.

This chain connects TRBV18 to TRBJ1-1; TRBD1 agrees at 8 bases. Germline-derived CDR1 and CDR2 are KGHSH and LQKENI. V gave up 2 bases and J gave up 0 bases; unmatched junction bases: 5. The CDR3 has 16 residues. CDR3 sequence: CASSPTGGGVNTEAFF. Written as DNA, the CDR3 is TGTGCCAGCTCACCAACAGGGGGTGGGGTGAACACTGAAGCTTTCTTT.

The chain couples TRBV4-2 to TRBJ1-6; 7 bases line up with TRBD1. The germline gives CDR1 LGHNA, CDR2 YNFKEQ. V shed 1 base and J 8 bases; nucleotides not matched to a gene: 2. CDR3 length: 14 amino acids. The CDR3 sequence: CASSQGDSDSPLHF. The DNA for the CDR3 is TGTGCCAGCAGCCAAGGGGACAGTGATTCACCCCTCCACTTT.

The genes are TRBV5-1 and TRBJ2-7; TRBD2 might be the D (5 bases). Germline assignment: CDR1 SGHRS and CDR2 YFSETQ. V gave up 0 bases and J gave up 3 bases, with 13 bases separating them. The CDR3 runs 15 residues. CDR3 sequence: CASSLVASEGYEQYF. DNA of the CDR3: TGCGCCAGCAGCTTGGTAGCCTCCGAGGGCTACGAGCAGTACTTC.

The genes are TRBV7-2 and TRBJ2-2; maybe TRBD2 (5 bases). This CDR3 contains 13 residues. V dropped 4 bases and J dropped 5 bases, with 8 bases sitting between them. Germline CDR1 reads SGHTA; CDR2 reads FQGNSA. The CDR3 nucleotides are TGTGCCAGCAGCTCTAGCCGTACCGGGGAGCTGTTTTTT. Encoded protein: CASSSSRTGELFF.

V gene TRBV24-1 combines with J gene TRBJ2-3; a possible D gene is TRBD2 (6 bases). The germline V gene encodes CDR1 KGHDR and CDR2 SFDVKD. The CDR3 runs 14 residues. Trimming took 4 bases from V and 2 from J, leaving 9 bases between them. The CDR3 nucleotides are TGTGCCACCAGTGAGGGAGGTACCACAGATACGCAGTATTTT. As protein: CATSEGGTTDTQYF.

The V call is TRBV18, the J call TRBJ1-1; D is ambiguous. The CDR3 totals 15 residues. Trimming removed 2 bases at V and 3 bases at J, with 13 bases between. CDR1 is KGHSH, CDR2 LQKENI, per germline. CDR3 sequence: CASSPTARGDTEAFF. CDR3 sequence (DNA): TGTGCCAGCTCACCAACGGCACGCGGGGACACTGAAGCTTTCTTT.

The chain couples TRBV6-5 to TRBJ1-1, with D unclear. Germline values: CDR1 MNHEY, CDR2 SVGAGI. The V end lost 0 bases, the J end lost 1 base, and 6 bases lay between the germline ends. CDR3 length equals 14 residues. CDR3 sequence: CASSYSYKNTEAFF. CDR3 DNA sequence: TGTGCCAGCAGTTACTCGTACAAGAACACTGAAGCTTTCTTT.

The chain links TRBV5-1 to TRBJ1-3; D is unresolved. The germline V gene encodes CDR1 SGHRS and CDR2 YFSETQ. The CDR3 totals 13 residues. Trimming took 9 bases from V and 1 from J, leaving 11 bases between them. The CDR3 DNA reads TGCGCCACCACCTCGGGATCTGGAAACACCATATATTTT. Its protein is CATTSGSGNTIYF.

Only a few counts were recorded for this clone. This chain links TRBV7-9 with TRBJ1-3, with 7 bases matching TRBD1. Germline CDR1 is SEHNR and CDR2 is FQNEAQ (reference sequence). This CDR3 region has 16 residues. V shed 5 bases and J 7 bases; nucleotides not matched to a gene: 14. CDR3 protein: CASSAGQPVPGNTIYF. The CDR3 DNA follows: TGTGCCAGCAGCGCGGGACAGCCTGTGCCGGGGAACACCATATATTTT.

The chain employs TRBV12-3 or TRBV12-4 and TRBJ1-1; TRBD1 agrees at 8 bases. Losses at the gene ends were 6 bases for V and 7 bases for J; bases not matched to a gene: 4. The CDR3 runs to 12 residues. CDR3 sequence (DNA): TGTGCCAGCAGCTTTGGACAGGGTGAAGCTTTCTTT. Translation: CASSFGQGEAFF.